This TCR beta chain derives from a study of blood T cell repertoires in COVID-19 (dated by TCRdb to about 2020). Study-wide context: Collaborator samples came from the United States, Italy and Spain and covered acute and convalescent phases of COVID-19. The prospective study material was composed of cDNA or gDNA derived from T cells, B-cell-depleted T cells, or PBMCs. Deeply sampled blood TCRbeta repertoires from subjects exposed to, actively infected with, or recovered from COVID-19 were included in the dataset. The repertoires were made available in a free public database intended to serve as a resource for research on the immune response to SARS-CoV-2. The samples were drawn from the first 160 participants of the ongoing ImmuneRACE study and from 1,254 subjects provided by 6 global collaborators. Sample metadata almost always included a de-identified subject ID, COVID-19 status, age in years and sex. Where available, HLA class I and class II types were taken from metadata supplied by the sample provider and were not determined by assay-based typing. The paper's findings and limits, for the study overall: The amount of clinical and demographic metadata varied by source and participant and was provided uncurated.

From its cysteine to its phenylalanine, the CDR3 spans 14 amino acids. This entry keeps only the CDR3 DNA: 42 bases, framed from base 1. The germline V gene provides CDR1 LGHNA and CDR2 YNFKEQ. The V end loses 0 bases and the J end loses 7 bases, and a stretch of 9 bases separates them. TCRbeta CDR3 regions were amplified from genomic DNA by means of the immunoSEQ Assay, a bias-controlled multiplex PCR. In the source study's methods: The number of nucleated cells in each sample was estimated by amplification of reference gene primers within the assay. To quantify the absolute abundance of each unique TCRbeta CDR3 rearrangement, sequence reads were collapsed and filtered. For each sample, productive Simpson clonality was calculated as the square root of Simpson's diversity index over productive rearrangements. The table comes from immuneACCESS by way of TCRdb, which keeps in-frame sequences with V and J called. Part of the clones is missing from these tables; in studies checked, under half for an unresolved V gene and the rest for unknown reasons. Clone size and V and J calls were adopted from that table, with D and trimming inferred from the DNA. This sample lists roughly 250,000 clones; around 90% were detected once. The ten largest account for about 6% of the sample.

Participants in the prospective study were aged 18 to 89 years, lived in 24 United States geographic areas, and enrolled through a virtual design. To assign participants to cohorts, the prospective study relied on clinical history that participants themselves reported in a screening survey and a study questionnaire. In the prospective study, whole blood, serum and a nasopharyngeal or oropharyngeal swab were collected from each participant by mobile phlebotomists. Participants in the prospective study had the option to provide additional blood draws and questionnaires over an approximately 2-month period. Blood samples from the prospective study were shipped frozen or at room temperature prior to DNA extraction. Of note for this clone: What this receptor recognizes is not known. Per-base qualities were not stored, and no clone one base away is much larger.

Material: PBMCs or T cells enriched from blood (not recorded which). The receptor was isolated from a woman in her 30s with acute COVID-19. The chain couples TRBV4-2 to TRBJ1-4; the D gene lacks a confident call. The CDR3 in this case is CASSQDDRGEKLFF. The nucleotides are TGTGCCAGCAGCCAAGATGATCGGGGTGAAAAACTGTTTTTT.